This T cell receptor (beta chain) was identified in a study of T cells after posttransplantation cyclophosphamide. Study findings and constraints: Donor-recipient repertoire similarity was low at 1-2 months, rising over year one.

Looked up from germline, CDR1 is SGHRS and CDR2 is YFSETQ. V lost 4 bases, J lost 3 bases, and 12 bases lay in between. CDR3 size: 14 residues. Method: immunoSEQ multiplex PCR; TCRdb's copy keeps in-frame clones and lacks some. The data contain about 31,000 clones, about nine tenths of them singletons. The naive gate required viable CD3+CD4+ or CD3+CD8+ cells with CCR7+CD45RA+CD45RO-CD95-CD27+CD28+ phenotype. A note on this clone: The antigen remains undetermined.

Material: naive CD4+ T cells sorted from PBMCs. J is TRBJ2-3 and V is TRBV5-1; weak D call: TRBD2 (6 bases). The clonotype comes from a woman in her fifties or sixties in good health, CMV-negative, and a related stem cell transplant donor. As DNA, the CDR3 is TGCGCCAGCAGCCCCCCCGGGGGTACAGATACGCAGTATTTT. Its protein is CASSPPGGTDTQYF.